This paragraph covers one T cell receptor beta chain sequence. This specimen comes from a study of blood T cell repertoires in COVID-19. Study background: Acute-phase and convalescent COVID-19 samples originated in the United States, Italy and Spain. From T cells, B-cell-depleted T cells, or PBMCs came the material, which was cDNA or gDNA.

In the source study's methods: Amplification with reference gene primers provided the estimates of nucleated cell counts. The repertoire was sequenced with immunoSEQ multiplex PCR; TCRdb's copy has only in-frame clones and lacks some. From that table come the V and J calls and clone size; the DNA was used to work out D and trimming. This sample has about 230,000 clones, with about 80% found just once. V shed 10 bases and J shed 1 base, with 13 bases lying between them. In germline, CDR1 is MNHEY, CDR2 SVGAGI. The CDR3 extends over 13 amino acids. The chain has TRBV6-5 and TRBJ1-1; weak D call: TRBD1 (5 bases). Sequenced sample: peripheral blood. This sequence originates from a man aged 45-65 years with active or convalescent COVID-19. DNA of the CDR3: TGTGCCAATTCCCGGGACTGGAACACTGAAGCTTTCTTT. Translation: CANSRDWNTEAFF.